Described below is a single T cell receptor beta chain sequence and its context. How the authors handled the data: Estimation of nucleated cell counts relied on the amplification of reference gene primers. The assay was immunoSEQ multiplex PCR, and TCRdb's table has in-frame clones only and misses some. The V and J calls and clone size come from that table; D and trimming were worked out from the DNA. Here the sample spans over 130,000 clones, about nine tenths being singletons. This CDR3 has 14 amino acids. Deletions cut 0 bases from V and 8 bases from J, with 13 bases between. Looked up from germline, CDR1 is MNHNS and CDR2 is SASEGT. The record originates from a study of blood T cell repertoires in COVID-19. Turning to the study itself: Both acute and convalescent COVID-19 samples were obtained from the United States, Italy and Spain. The cDNA or gDNA used as material had been derived from T cells, B-cell-depleted T cells, or PBMCs.

The clonotype comes from an elderly woman with acute or convalescent COVID-19. The sequencing sample was made of peripheral blood. V usage is TRBV6-1 and J usage is TRBJ1-2; D gene ambiguous. In DNA, the CDR3 is TGTGCCAGCAGTGAAGCCCACCACAGCGGAGGCTACACCTTC. Encoded protein: CASSEAHHSGGYTF.